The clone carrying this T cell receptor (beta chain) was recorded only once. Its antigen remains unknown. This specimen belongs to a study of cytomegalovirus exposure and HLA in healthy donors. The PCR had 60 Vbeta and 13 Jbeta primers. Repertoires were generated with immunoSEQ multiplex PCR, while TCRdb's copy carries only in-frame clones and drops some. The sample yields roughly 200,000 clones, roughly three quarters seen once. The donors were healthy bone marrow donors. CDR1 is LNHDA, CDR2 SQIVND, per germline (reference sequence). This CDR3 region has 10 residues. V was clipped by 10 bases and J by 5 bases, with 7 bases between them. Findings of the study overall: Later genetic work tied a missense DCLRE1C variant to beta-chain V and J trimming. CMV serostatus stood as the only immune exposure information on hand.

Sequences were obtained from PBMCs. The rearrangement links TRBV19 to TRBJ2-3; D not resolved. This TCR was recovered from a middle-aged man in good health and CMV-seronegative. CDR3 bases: TGTGCCACCAGAAGAGATACGCAGTATTTT. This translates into CATRRDTQYF.